Below are 28 T cell receptor beta chains sequenced from a single sample in a study of T-cell reconstitution after alpha-beta-depleted transplantation in children. Preparation of the TCRbeta library used unique molecular identifiers. MiXCR, applied by TCRdb to the PCR reads, yields one record per CDR3 protein. The sample includes a few hundred thousand distinct CDR3 sequences, around 18% seen only once; the top ten take 3.3%. Material: PBMCs from the stem cell graft donor, obtained from the stem cell graft. These receptors were collected from a human donor who donated a stem cell graft to a child with acute lymphoblastic leukemia.

There are a few counts of this clonotype. The chain is built from TRBV5-6 and TRBJ2-4; D unclear. The V and J ends lost 2 bases and 7 bases respectively, with 16 bases between them. Germline V CDR1 and CDR2: SGHDT, YYEEEE. This CDR3 has 15 residues. As DNA, the CDR3 is TGTGCCAGCAGCTTCGAAGGACCCCTCAGGAACATTCAGTACTTC. Its protein product is CASSFEGPLRNIQYF. Filled out from reference TRBV5-6 and TRBJ2-4, the complete variable domain reads DAGVTQSPTHLIKTRGQQVTLRCSPKSGHDTVSWYQQALGQGPQFIFQYYEEEERQRGNFPDRFSGHQFPNYSSELNVNALLLGDSALYLCASSFEGPLRNIQYFGAGTRLSVL.

This clonotype was seen repeatedly, ten times or more. This sequence joins TRBV12-3 or TRBV12-4 and TRBJ1-2; possible D gene TRBD1, 6 bases. CDR3 length: 15 residues. Trimming removed 6 bases from V and 4 bases from J, with 18 bases in between. The CDR3 loop is CASRYDRTRAYGYTF. In DNA, the CDR3 is TGTGCCAGCAGATACGACAGGACGAGGGCCTATGGCTACACCTTC.

The rearrangement joins TRBV6-1 to TRBJ1-5; TRBD1 might be the D (5 bases). The V end was cut by 9 bases, the J end by 6 bases, with 18 bases between. The CDR3 is 14 residues long. Germline assignment: CDR1 MNHNS and CDR2 SASEGT. CDR3 bases: TGTGCCAGTGGCCTCCAGGGTCAAGGTCAGCCCCAGCATTTT. Its protein product is CASGLQGQGQPQHF.

This clonotype has more than one count but fewer than ten. This sequence joins TRBV9 and TRBJ2-1, with D unclear. The V end lost 0 bases, the J end lost 2 bases, and 6 bases lay between the germline ends. The germline CDR1 and CDR2 sequences are SGDLS and YYNGEE. CDR3 length: 14 amino acids. The CDR3 coding sequence is TGTGCCAGCAGCGTAGCTCGGACCTACAATGAGCAGTTCTTC. Translated, it gives CASSVARTYNEQFF.

J is TRBJ2-1 and V is TRBV27; D call uncertain. The germline V gene has CDR1 MNHEY and CDR2 SMNVEV (reference sequence). The V end was cut by 4 bases, the J end by 1 base, with 8 bases between. This CDR3 is built from 14 residues. This CDR3 is CASSSVASYNEQFF. The CDR3 region has the DNA TGTGCCAGCAGTTCGGTGGCATCCTACAATGAGCAGTTCTTC.

This clonotype showed up many times. The chain links TRBV5-1 to TRBJ2-7; D may be TRBD1 (6 bases). The CDR3 length is 14 residues. Trimming took 0 bases from V and 3 from J, leaving 10 bases between them. Per germline, CDR1 SGHRS and CDR2 YFSETQ. The CDR3 sequence: CASSLARGGYEQYF. CDR3 nucleotides: TGCGCCAGCAGCTTGGCCAGGGGCGGCTACGAGCAGTACTTC.

This clonotype was observed a handful of times. This CDR3 reads CASRPPETLSAYEQYF. Here the CDR3 DNA reads TGCGCCAGCAGACCACCAGAGACACTCTCAGCCTACGAGCAGTACTTC. The J gene is TRBJ2-7, the V gene TRBV5-1, with D uncertain. Germline V gives CDR1 SGHRS, CDR2 YFSETQ. The CDR3 runs 16 residues. With 5 bases removed from V and 2 bases from J, the gap between germline ends came to 20 bases.

This clonotype was seen only a few times. This chain links TRBV4-2 with TRBJ2-3; D ambiguous. Germline CDR1 is LGHNA and CDR2 is YNFKEQ. Trimming took off 4 bases at V and 2 bases at J, with 16 bases between the two ends. This CDR3 is built from 16 residues. CDR3 sequence reads: CASSPVLHTATDTQYF. CDR3 nucleotides: TGTGCCAGCAGCCCTGTTTTACACACAGCCACAGATACGCAGTATTTT.

The rearrangement uses TRBV29-1 and TRBJ2-5; possibly TRBD2 for D (7 bases). The germline gives CDR1 SQVTM, CDR2 ANQGSEA. This CDR3 region has 13 residues. The V end lost 2 bases, the J end lost 5 bases, and 12 bases lay between the germline ends. The CDR3 here is CSVERGAEETQYF. CDR3 in DNA: TGCAGCGTTGAACGGGGGGCGGAGGAGACCCAGTACTTC.

The chain couples TRBV28 to TRBJ1-3; D is ambiguous. The ends were cut back, 4 bases at V and 3 bases at J, with 10 bases in the middle. CDR3 length: 14 amino acids. Germline CDR1 reads MDHEN; CDR2 reads SYDVKM. In nucleotides, the CDR3 is TGTGCCAGCAGTTCCACGTTTCGTGGAAACACCATATATTTT. Encoded protein: CASSSTFRGNTIYF.

The chain combines TRBV19 with TRBJ1-2; possible D gene TRBD1, 5 bases. Between the trimmed V and J ends, which lost 3 bases and 1 base, there was a span of 12 bases. The length of the CDR3 is 15 residues. Germline V gene data show CDR1 as LNHDA and CDR2 as SQIVND (reference sequence). CDR3 protein: CASSMDKFFNYGYTF. For the CDR3, the DNA is TGTGCCAGTAGTATGGACAAATTCTTTAACTATGGCTACACCTTC.

V gene TRBV27 combines with J gene TRBJ2-5; 7 bases map to TRBD2. The length of the CDR3 is 14 residues. Per the germline V gene, CDR1 is MNHEY and CDR2 is SMNVEV (reference sequence). Losses at the gene ends were 2 bases for V and 4 bases for J; bases not matched to a gene: 4. CDR3 bases: TGTGCCAGCAGTTTAATGGGGGGGTTAGAGACCCAGTACTTC. Translation gives CASSLMGGLETQYF.

This clonotype was observed many times. The chain recombines TRBV5-1 with TRBJ2-1; TRBD1 agrees at 9 bases. Trimming cost V 4 bases and J 2 bases; bases outside gene matches: 13. CDR3 length equals 18 residues. The germline CDR1 and CDR2 sequences are SGHRS and YFSETQ. The DNA for the CDR3 is TGCGCCAGCAGCAAGTATTTGGGGACAGGGTTAACCTACAATGAGCAGTTCTTC. It codes for CASSKYLGTGLTYNEQFF.

Only a few counts were recorded for this clonotype. The V gene is TRBV27, the J gene TRBJ2-1; D is possibly TRBD1 or TRBD2 (5 bases each). Germline V CDR1 and CDR2: MNHEY, SMNVEV (reference sequence). The CDR3 length is 13 residues. V was clipped by 3 bases and J by 8 bases, with 11 bases between them. The CDR3 coding sequence is TGTGCCAGCAGTTTTTTGGGGGAAGATGAGCAGTTCTTC. Its translation is CASSFLGEDEQFF.

The chain has TRBV9 and TRBJ1-2; D perhaps matches TRBD1 (5 bases). This CDR3 contains 14 residues. Germline V gives CDR1 SGDLS, CDR2 YYNGEE. Trimming stripped 3 bases from V and 6 bases from J, with 15 bases between. CDR3 sequence (DNA): TGTGCCAGCAGCGGCATGGGGACGGTACATGGCTACACCTTC. Translation gives CASSGMGTVHGYTF.

V is TRBV4-1 and J is TRBJ2-1; D possibly corresponds to TRBD2 (5 bases). Trimming pared 1 base from V and 7 bases from J, leaving 17 bases between. The length of the CDR3 is 16 residues. Germline V gene lookup returns CDR1 MGHRA and CDR2 YSYEKL. CDR3 residues: CASSQVGLVEGNEQFF. CDR3 DNA: TGCGCCAGCAGCCAAGTTGGGCTAGTCGAGGGAAATGAGCAGTTCTTC.

This sequence joins TRBV18 and TRBJ2-7; TRBD2 matches 8 bases. The length of the CDR3 is 16 residues. Looked up from germline, CDR1 is KGHSH and CDR2 is LQKENI. The J segment lost 1 base and the V segment lost 1 base, leaving 6 bases of the junction unmatched. The CDR3 sequence: CASSPHISGGSYEQYF. Written as DNA, the CDR3 is TGTGCCAGCTCACCACATATAAGCGGGGGTTCCTACGAGCAGTACTTC.

V usage is TRBV5-1 and J usage is TRBJ1-5; maybe TRBD1 (5 bases). The germline CDR1 and CDR2 sequences are SGHRS and YFSETQ. The CDR3 is 14 residues long. Trimming shortened V by 4 bases and J by 5 bases, and 13 bases separated the two germline ends. In nucleotides, the CDR3 is TGCGCCAGCAGCCCCCGGGGGGGGGATCAGCCCCAGCATTTT. Translated: CASSPRGGDQPQHF. The whole variable domain, filled in from reference TRBV5-1 and TRBJ1-5, reads KAGVTQTPRYLIKTRGQQVTLSCSPISGHRSVSWYQQTPGQGLQFLFEYFSETQRNKGNFPGRFSGRQFSNSRSEMNVSTLELGDSALYLCASSPRGGDQPQHFGDGTRLSIL.

This chain uses TRBV5-1 with TRBJ1-3, with D unresolved. This CDR3 is 14 amino acids long. Per germline, CDR1 SGHRS and CDR2 YFSETQ. V was cut by 7 bases and J by 1 base, with 12 bases left in between. CDR3 in DNA: TGCGCCAGCGCACCACGGCAGTCTGGAAACACCATATATTTT. Residues: CASAPRQSGNTIYF.

The genes are TRBV14 and TRBJ2-1; no clear D. This CDR3 region has 13 residues. Germline V gives CDR1 SGHDN, CDR2 FVKESK. V dropped 4 bases and J dropped 10 bases, with 14 bases sitting between them. In nucleotides, the CDR3 is TGTGCCAGCAGCCCCCTCGACTCGGTCGAGCAGTTCTTC. Translation: CASSPLDSVEQFF.

The genes are TRBV12-3 or TRBV12-4 and TRBJ2-1; D is perhaps TRBD2 (6 bases). V lost 5 bases and J 8 bases, leaving 22 bases between the germline ends. This CDR3 has 16 residues. The chain's CDR3 is CASSTWRGGTGDEQFF. The CDR3 nucleotides read TGTGCCAGCAGTACTTGGAGGGGCGGGACCGGTGATGAGCAGTTCTTC.

V usage is TRBV5-1 and J usage is TRBJ2-3; TRBD2 matches at 8 bases. The CDR3 sequence is 15 residues long. V lost 4 bases to trimming and J lost 5 bases; unmatched junction nucleotides: 9. The germline V gene encodes CDR1 SGHRS and CDR2 YFSETQ. The CDR3 sequence: CASSDRTSLRDTQYF. In DNA form, the CDR3 reads TGCGCCAGCAGCGATAGGACTAGCCTGAGAGATACGCAGTATTTT.

This rearrangement joins TRBV9 to TRBJ2-4; 8 bases are shared with TRBD2. J lost 3 bases, V lost 4 bases, and 15 bases had no gene match. The CDR3 is 18 amino acids. Germline V gives CDR1 SGDLS, CDR2 YYNGEE. CDR3 sequence (DNA): TGTGCCAGCAGCCCGGGAGGGCCCCCAGGTATAGACAAAAACATTCAGTACTTC. It yields the protein CASSPGGPPGIDKNIQYF.

The chain carries TRBV4-2 and TRBJ2-1; TRBD2 agrees at 14 bases. CDR3 length: 17 amino acids. Per the germline V gene, CDR1 is LGHNA and CDR2 is YNFKEQ. The ends lost 3 bases at V and 6 bases at J; junction bases unmatched: 7. CDR3 sequence reads: CASSHRLAGGAVNEQFF. CDR3 nucleotide sequence: TGTGCCAGCAGCCACAGACTAGCGGGAGGGGCCGTCAATGAGCAGTTCTTC.

This clonotype was seen many times. The genes are TRBV10-3 and TRBJ2-3, with 9 bases aligning to TRBD1. With V trimmed by 0 bases and J by 6 bases, 7 bases remained unmatched. The CDR3 has 16 amino acids. Germline V gene data show CDR1 as ENHRY and CDR2 as SYGVKD. The DNA of the CDR3 is TGTGCCATCAGTGAGTCGGGGACAGGGATGGATGATACGCAGTATTTT. Its translation is CAISESGTGMDDTQYF.

This clonotype turned up a few times. The chain couples TRBV12-3 or TRBV12-4 to TRBJ2-7; 11 bases are a match to TRBD1. The CDR3 runs 15 residues. J was trimmed by 5 bases and V by 6 bases; bases with no gene match: 9. CDR3 sequence (DNA): TGTGCCAGCAGCCGGCCGGGACAGGGGGTTCACGAGCAGTACTTC. Its translation: CASSRPGQGVHEQYF.

The chain couples TRBV6-1 to TRBJ1-2; D is unresolved. From germline, CDR1 is MNHNS and CDR2 SASEGT. V lost 2 bases and J 5 bases, leaving 15 bases between the germline ends. The CDR3 extends over 15 amino acids. This CDR3 is CASSEKGRASYGYTF. DNA for the CDR3: TGTGCCAGCAGTGAAAAAGGCCGAGCATCTTATGGCTACACCTTC.

CDR3 coding DNA: TGCGCCAGCAGCTTTTGGCGTAAAGAGACCCAGTACTTC. It is translated as CASSFWRKETQYF. The chain employs TRBV5-1 and TRBJ2-5, with D uncertain. CDR3 size: 13 residues. The germline V gene encodes CDR1 SGHRS and CDR2 YFSETQ. The ends were cut back, 2 bases at V and 3 bases at J, with 8 bases in the middle.